What follows are 20 T cell receptor beta chains derived from one specimen sequenced in a study of T cells in Graves' hyperthyroidism and ophthalmopathy. RNA transcripts were the template for amplifying TCR beta CDR3 regions. In the first-round RT-PCR of the TCR CDR3, the HTBI primer set was used. Each CDR3 protein is one row after TCRdb ran MiXCR on the multiplex PCR reads. In the table there are about 460,000 distinct CDR3 sequences, less than 25% of which are singletons. The sequenced sample consisted of blood. These receptor sequences come from an older woman with Graves' ophthalmopathy.

This chain links TRBV5-1 with TRBJ1-1; TRBD1 matches 7 bases. V lost 4 bases, J lost 1 base, and 7 bases stayed unmatched. Germline CDR1 reads SGHRS; CDR2 reads YFSETQ. CDR3 length: 15 amino acids. The CDR3 nucleotides read TGCGCCAGCAGCAACCGGACAGGACCGAACACTGAAGCTTTCTTT. This sequence encodes CASSNRTGPNTEAFF.

J is TRBJ1-5 and V is TRBV20-1; D is perhaps TRBD1 (6 bases). Trimming stripped 5 bases from V and 7 bases from J, with 18 bases between. CDR1 and CDR2 (germline): DFQATT, SNEGSKA (reference sequence). The CDR3 contains 14 residues. The CDR3 nucleotides are TGCAGTGCTCCCGTGGGGGGGGGCGGACAGCCCCAGCATTTT. Translated: CSAPVGGGGQPQHF.

The rearrangement uses TRBV9 and TRBJ1-2; 8 nucleotides line up with TRBD1. V dropped 6 bases and J dropped 8; count of bases not matched to a gene: 12. Per the germline V gene, CDR1 is SGDLS and CDR2 is YYNGEE. CDR3 length: 14 residues. CDR3 region: CASNPGTGSIGYTF. The CDR3, as DNA: TGTGCCAGCAACCCCGGGACAGGCTCAATCGGCTACACCTTC. Together with reference TRBV9 and TRBJ1-2, the CDR3 gives the full variable domain: DSGVTQTPKHLITATGQRVTLRCSPRSGDLSVYWYQQSLDQGLQFLIQYYNGEERAKGNILERFSAQQFPDLHSELNLSSLELGDSALYFCASNPGTGSIGYTFGSGTRLTVV.

A few counts support this clonotype. This rearrangement joins TRBV6-1 to TRBJ2-7; 10 nucleotides agree with TRBD2. Germline V gives CDR1 MNHNS, CDR2 SASEGT. V lost 6 bases, J lost 6 bases, and 8 bases stayed unmatched. The CDR3 spans 14 residues. The CDR3 coding sequence is TGTGCCAGCAGCCGGGCTAGCGGGAGTTCCGAGCAGTACTTC. Encoded protein: CASSRASGSSEQYF.

The chain uses TRBV14 and TRBJ2-1; D is unclear. CDR1 is SGHDN, CDR2 FVKESK, per germline. V was clipped by 0 bases and J by 5 bases, with 5 bases between them. This CDR3 is 13 amino acids long. DNA for the CDR3: TGTGCCAGCAGCCAAGAGGGTCACAATGAGCAGTTCTTC. Protein: CASSQEGHNEQFF.

This clonotype was seen more than once but under ten times. This chain uses TRBV10-2 with TRBJ2-7; no firm D call. The CDR3 totals 15 residues. V lost 6 bases, J lost 3 bases, and 18 bases lay in between. In germline, CDR1 is WSHSY, CDR2 SAAADI. The CDR3 DNA is TGCGCCAGCAGGGTTGTCGTGAGTGGGGTCTACGAGCAGTACTTC. It specifies CASRVVVSGVYEQYF.

J is TRBJ2-3 and V is TRBV7-6; the D is unclear. The CDR3 spans 13 residues. Germline CDR1 is SGHVS and CDR2 is FNYEAQ. With 2 bases removed from V and 6 bases from J, the gap between germline ends came to 9 bases. The CDR3 spells CASSLFATDTQYF. DNA of the CDR3: TGTGCCAGCAGCTTATTTGCGACGGATACGCAGTATTTT.

A few counts support this clonotype. J is TRBJ2-1 and V is TRBV18; the match to TRBD1 covers 10 bases. The CDR3 spans 16 residues. Per the germline V gene, CDR1 is KGHSH and CDR2 is LQKENI. The V gene end was trimmed by 3 bases and the J gene end by 8 bases; junction bases not matched to a gene: 10. Here the CDR3 reads CASSPRGTGAGHEQFF. The CDR3 DNA is TGTGCCAGCTCACCGCGTGGGACAGGGGCTGGGCATGAGCAGTTCTTC.

V usage is TRBV5-6 and J usage is TRBJ2-3, with TRBD2 identical over 10 bases. V was pared by 3 bases and J by 2 bases, with 9 bases of the junction left unmatched. This CDR3 spans 17 amino acids. Looked up from germline, CDR1 is SGHDT and CDR2 is YYEEEE. CDR3 coding DNA: TGTGCCAGCAGCTCAGGCCCAGCGGGAGGGATCACAGATACGCAGTATTTT. This codes for CASSSGPAGGITDTQYF. Complete variable domain (other parts from reference TRBV5-6 and TRBJ2-3): DAGVTQSPTHLIKTRGQQVTLRCSPKSGHDTVSWYQQALGQGPQFIFQYYEEEERQRGNFPDRFSGHQFPNYSSELNVNALLLGDSALYLCASSSGPAGGITDTQYFGPGTRLTVL.

The chain carries TRBV9 and TRBJ1-2; 7 positions match TRBD1. CDR1 and CDR2 (germline): SGDLS, YYNGEE. The CDR3 covers 14 residues. V dropped 0 bases and J dropped 7; count of bases not matched to a gene: 6. Here the CDR3 DNA reads TGTGCCAGCAGCGTAGATCTACAGGGGTTTGGCTACACCTTC. This sequence encodes CASSVDLQGFGYTF.

This chain uses TRBV20-1 with TRBJ2-1; a weak D match, TRBD1 (5 bases). V dropped 4 bases and J dropped 4 bases, with 11 bases sitting between them. The V gene's germline CDR1 is DFQATT and CDR2 SNEGSKA (reference sequence). The CDR3 has 13 amino acids. This chain's CDR3 is CSAITGIYNEQFF. Here the CDR3 DNA reads TGCAGTGCTATTACAGGAATTTACAATGAGCAGTTCTTC.

A few counts support this clonotype. This chain uses TRBV12-3 or TRBV12-4 with TRBJ2-3, with a weak D call TRBD2 (5 bases). V lost 6 bases and J 4 bases, leaving 17 bases between the germline ends. CDR3 length equals 15 residues. As DNA, the CDR3 is TGTGCCAGCAGCCTAGGCCCAGCGGTTGCAGATACGCAGTATTTT. Protein product: CASSLGPAVADTQYF.

With regard to this clonotype: Compared with germline, one end of the junction differs, possibly owing to a read error. The chain combines TRBV11-2 with TRBJ2-1, with 8 bases identical to TRBD2. CDR1 and CDR2 (germline): SGHAT, FQNNGV. This CDR3 spans 17 amino acids. The CDR3: CASSLDPGGGLYDEQSF. For the CDR3, the DNA is TGTGCCAGCAGCTTAGATCCGGGGGGGGGCTTGTATGATGAGCAGTCCTTC.

The chain combines TRBV7-9 with TRBJ2-5, with a tentative D call TRBD1 (5 bases). The germline V gene encodes CDR1 SEHNR and CDR2 FQNEAQ (reference sequence). V was pared by 6 bases and J by 2 bases, with 16 bases between. The CDR3 is made up of 15 amino acids. The DNA of the CDR3 is TGTGCCAGCAGTCCTACCCCGACAGCGCAAGAGACCCAGTACTTC. Amino acids: CASSPTPTAQETQYF.

The rearrangement joins TRBV6-2 or TRBV6-3 to TRBJ2-1; TRBD1 matches 7 bases. J was trimmed by 12 bases and V by 9 bases; bases with no gene match: 11. Germline V lookup: CDR1 MNHEY, CDR2 SVGEGT. The CDR3 has 12 residues. The CDR3 sequence: CASSQRGPGQFF. CDR3 nucleotide sequence: TGTGCCAGTTCCCAAAGGGGGCCGGGGCAGTTCTTC.

Points on this clonotype: A much larger clone sits a single nucleotide away, making a read error possible. The V call is TRBV12-3 or TRBV12-4, the J call TRBJ1-5, with D possibly being TRBD1 (6 bases). V lost 3 bases and J 6 bases, leaving 15 bases between the germline ends. CDR3 length: 15 residues. CDR3 sequence: CASSFARADSQPQHF. CDR3 coding DNA: TGTGCCAGCAGTTTTGCCAGGGCGGACAGTCAGCCCCAGCATTTT.

The chain links TRBV5-4 to TRBJ2-3; 7 bases align to TRBD2. V gave up 0 bases and J gave up 2 bases; unmatched junction bases: 3. This CDR3 spans 15 amino acids. Per germline, CDR1 SGHNT and CDR2 YYREEE (reference sequence). CDR3 amino acids: CASSLVGGATDTQYF. The CDR3, as DNA: TGTGCCAGCAGCTTGGTGGGAGGGGCCACAGATACGCAGTATTTT.

This sequence joins TRBV7-9 and TRBJ2-7, with 10 bases lining up with TRBD2. V lost 8 bases and J lost 1; bases outside the gene matches: 8. The V gene's germline CDR1 is SEHNR and CDR2 FQNEAQ (reference sequence). CDR3 length: 15 amino acids. The CDR3 nucleotides are TGTGCCAGCGGCCAGATACTAGCGGGGTCCTACGAGCAGTACTTC. Translating gives CASGQILAGSYEQYF.

In this sample, this clonotype turned up a few times. This sequence joins TRBV7-9 and TRBJ1-4, with D unresolved. Trimming cost V 6 bases and J 0 bases, with 11 bases left between them. Germline lookup yields CDR1 SEHNR and CDR2 FQNEAQ (reference sequence). This CDR3 has 15 residues. The CDR3 protein is CASSHDISTNEKLFF. CDR3 nucleotide sequence: TGTGCCAGCAGTCACGACATTTCAACTAATGAAAAACTGTTTTTT.

The rearrangement uses TRBV4-2 and TRBJ2-1; 11 bases agree with TRBD2. Germline V gene data show CDR1 as LGHNA and CDR2 as YNFKEQ. The CDR3 length is 15 residues. J gave up 6 bases and V 6 bases, and 7 bases lay outside the gene matches. CDR3 DNA: TGTGCCAGCAGTCCAATAGCGGGAGGGGTCAATGAGCAGTTCTTC. Its protein is CASSPIAGGVNEQFF.